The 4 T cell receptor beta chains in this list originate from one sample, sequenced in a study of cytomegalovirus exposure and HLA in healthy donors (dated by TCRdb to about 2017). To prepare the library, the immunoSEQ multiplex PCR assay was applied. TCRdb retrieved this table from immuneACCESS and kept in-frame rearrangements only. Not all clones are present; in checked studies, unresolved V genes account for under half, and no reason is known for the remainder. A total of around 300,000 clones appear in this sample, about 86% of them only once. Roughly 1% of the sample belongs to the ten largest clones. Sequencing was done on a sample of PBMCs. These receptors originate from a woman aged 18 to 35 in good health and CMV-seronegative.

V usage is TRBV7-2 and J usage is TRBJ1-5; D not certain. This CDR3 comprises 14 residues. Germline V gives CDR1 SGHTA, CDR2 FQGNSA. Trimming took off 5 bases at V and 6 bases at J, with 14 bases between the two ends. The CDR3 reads CASSRGENPQPQHF. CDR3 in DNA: TGTGCCAGCAGCCGCGGGGAAAACCCTCAGCCCCAGCATTTT.

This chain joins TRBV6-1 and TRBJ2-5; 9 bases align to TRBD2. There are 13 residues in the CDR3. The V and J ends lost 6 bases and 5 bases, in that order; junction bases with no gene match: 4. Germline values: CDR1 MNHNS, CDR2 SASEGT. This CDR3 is CASRASGEETQYF. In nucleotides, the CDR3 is TGTGCCAGCAGGGCTAGCGGGGAGGAGACCCAGTACTTC.

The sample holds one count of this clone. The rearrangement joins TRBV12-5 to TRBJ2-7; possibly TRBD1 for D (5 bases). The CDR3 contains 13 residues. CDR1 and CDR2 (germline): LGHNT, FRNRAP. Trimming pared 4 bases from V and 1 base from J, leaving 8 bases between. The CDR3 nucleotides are TGTGCTAGTGGTTCTGACAGATCCTACGAGCAGTACTTC. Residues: CASGSDRSYEQYF. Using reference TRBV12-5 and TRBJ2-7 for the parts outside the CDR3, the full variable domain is DARVTQTPRHKVTEMGQEVTMRCQPILGHNTVFWYRQTMMQGLELLAYFRNRAPLDDSGMPKDRFSAEMPDATLATLKIQPSEPRDSAVYFCASGSDRSYEQYFGPGTRLTVT.

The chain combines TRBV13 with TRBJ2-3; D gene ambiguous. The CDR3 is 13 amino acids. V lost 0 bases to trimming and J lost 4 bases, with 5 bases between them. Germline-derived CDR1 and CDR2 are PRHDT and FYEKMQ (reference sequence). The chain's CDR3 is CASSLGLPDTQYF. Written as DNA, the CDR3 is TGTGCCAGCAGCTTAGGCCTTCCAGATACGCAGTATTTT.